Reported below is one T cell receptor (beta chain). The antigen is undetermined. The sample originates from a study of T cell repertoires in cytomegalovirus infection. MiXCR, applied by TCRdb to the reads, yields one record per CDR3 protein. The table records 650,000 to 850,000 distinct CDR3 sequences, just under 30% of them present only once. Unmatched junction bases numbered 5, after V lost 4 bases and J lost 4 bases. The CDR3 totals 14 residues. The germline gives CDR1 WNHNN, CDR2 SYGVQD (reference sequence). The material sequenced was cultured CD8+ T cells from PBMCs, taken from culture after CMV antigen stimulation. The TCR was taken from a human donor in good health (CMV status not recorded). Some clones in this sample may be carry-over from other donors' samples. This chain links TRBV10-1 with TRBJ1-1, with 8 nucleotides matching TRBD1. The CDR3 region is CASSVETGVTEAFF. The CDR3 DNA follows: TGCGCCAGCAGTGTGGAGACAGGGGTCACTGAAGCTTTCTTT.